The 24 T cell receptor beta chains in this list originate from one sample, sequenced in a study of cytomegalovirus exposure and HLA in healthy donors. Primers for the PCR totalled 60 Vbeta and 13 Jbeta. Assay: immunoSEQ multiplex PCR; the TCRdb copy retains only in-frame clones and omits some. The repertoire holds about 130,000 clones, with around three quarters as singletons. The sequenced sample was PBMCs. Every receptor here comes from a man aged 40-49 years in good health and CMV-seronegative.

The CDR3 nucleotides read TGTGCCAGCAGCCAATCTAGCTATGCCTACAATGAGCAGTTCTTC. This sequence encodes CASSQSSYAYNEQFF. The chain combines TRBV4-2 with TRBJ2-1, with D possibly being TRBD2 (5 bases). Germline V lookup: CDR1 LGHNA, CDR2 YNFKEQ. The ends were cut back, 2 bases at V and 2 bases at J, with 10 bases in the middle. There are 15 residues in the CDR3.

The genes are TRBV29-1 and TRBJ1-1, with a weak D call TRBD1 (5 bases). Per the germline V gene, CDR1 is SQVTM and CDR2 is ANQGSEA. Trimming stripped 5 bases from V and 0 bases from J, with 10 bases between. The CDR3 length is 13 residues. The CDR3 here is CSVNRQLNTEAFF. DNA of the CDR3: TGCAGCGTTAATCGACAGCTGAACACTGAAGCTTTCTTT. The full variable domain, with the rest looked up from reference TRBV29-1 and TRBJ1-1, is SAVISQKPSRDICQRGTSLTIQCQVDSQVTMMFWYRQQPGQSLTLIATANQGSEATYESGFVIDKFPISRPNLTFSTLTVSNMSPEDSSIYLCSVNRQLNTEAFFGQGTRLTVV.

The V call is TRBV6-5, the J call TRBJ1-4; D may be TRBD1 (6 bases). The V and J ends lost 4 bases and 12 bases respectively, with 24 bases between them. From germline, CDR1 is MNHEY and CDR2 SVGAGI. This CDR3 contains 16 residues. DNA for the CDR3: TGTGCCAGCAGTTCTCCCCGGACAGAAGTACGCGATGAACTGTTTTTT. This sequence encodes CASSSPRTEVRDELFF.

V gene TRBV5-1 combines with J gene TRBJ2-5, with 7 bases matching TRBD2. Trimming removed 0 bases from V and 2 bases from J; junction bases left unmatched: 1. The CDR3 consists of 14 residues. From germline, CDR1 is SGHRS and CDR2 YFSETQ. CDR3 sequence: CASSLGAGQETQYF. For the CDR3, the DNA is TGCGCCAGCAGCTTGGGAGCGGGACAAGAGACCCAGTACTTC.

This chain connects TRBV28 to TRBJ2-7, with 8 positions matching TRBD2. J was trimmed by 3 bases and V by 5 bases; bases with no gene match: 12. This CDR3 has 16 residues. The germline V gene has CDR1 MDHEN and CDR2 SYDVKM. The CDR3 DNA follows: TGTGCCAGCAGTACGAGCGGGAGATCGCAAAACTACGAGCAGTACTTC. It codes for CASSTSGRSQNYEQYF.

The V gene is TRBV5-1, the J gene TRBJ2-5; 8 bases are a match to TRBD1. V trimming: 2 bases; J trimming: 2 bases; junction bases outside the gene matches: 2. Germline V gene sequence: CDR1 SGHRS, CDR2 YFSETQ. CDR3 length: 14 amino acids. CDR3 in DNA: TGCGCCAGCAGCTTCACAGGGGGACAAGAGACCCAGTACTTC. Translating it yields CASSFTGGQETQYF.

This chain uses TRBV4-2 with TRBJ2-1; 7 bases line up with TRBD1. The germline V gene has CDR1 LGHNA and CDR2 YNFKEQ. The CDR3 sequence is 16 residues long. The V and J ends lost 5 bases and 5 bases, in that order; junction bases with no gene match: 12. The CDR3 sequence is CASSFQRGGPNNEQFF. The DNA of the CDR3 is TGTGCCAGCAGCTTCCAAAGAGGGGGCCCCAACAATGAGCAGTTCTTC.

This sequence joins TRBV15 and TRBJ2-5; tentatively, D is TRBD2 (6 bases). CDR1 is LNHNV, CDR2 YYDKDF, per germline (reference sequence). The CDR3 extends over 15 amino acids. Between the trimmed V and J ends, which lost 8 bases and 0 bases, there was a span of 16 bases. The CDR3 sequence: CATRGNRFYQETQYF. DNA for the CDR3: TGTGCCACCCGGGGGAATCGATTTTACCAAGAGACCCAGTACTTC.

This sequence joins TRBV7-2 and TRBJ2-1, with 9 bases identical to TRBD1. CDR1 and CDR2 from the germline V gene are SGHTA and FQGNSA. After removal of 6 bases from V and 6 bases from J, the junction contained 0 bases not matched to a gene. The CDR3 extends over 12 amino acids. The CDR3, as DNA: TGTGCCAGCAGACAGGGGGCCAATGAGCAGTTCTTC. It translates to CASRQGANEQFF.

This clone was seen a few times. The chain employs TRBV5-4 and TRBJ2-1, with 7 bases identical to TRBD1. J lost 0 bases, V lost 0 bases, and 0 bases had no gene match. The CDR3 covers 15 residues. CDR1 and CDR2 from the germline V gene are SGHNT and YYREEE (reference sequence). This CDR3 is CASSLGQGSYNEQFF. DNA for the CDR3: TGTGCCAGCAGCTTGGGACAGGGCTCCTACAATGAGCAGTTCTTC.

V gene TRBV7-7 combines with J gene TRBJ2-7; D might be TRBD2 (6 bases). Deletions cut 5 bases from V and 0 bases from J, with 17 bases between. Germline V gene lookup returns CDR1 SSHAT and CDR2 FNYEAQ (reference sequence). The CDR3 is 16 residues long. The CDR3 DNA sequence: TGTGCCAGCAGCCTCCCCTGGAGGGAATACTCCTACGAGCAGTACTTC. Amino acids: CASSLPWREYSYEQYF.

V usage is TRBV5-4 and J usage is TRBJ2-5; 12 bases agree with TRBD1. Trimming cost V 5 bases and J 5 bases; bases outside gene matches: 10. This CDR3 contains 16 residues. Germline V CDR1 and CDR2: SGHNT, YYREEE (reference sequence). Here the CDR3 reads CASRPPGQGALETQYF. In DNA, the CDR3 is TGTGCCAGCAGGCCTCCGGGACAGGGGGCGCTGGAGACCCAGTACTTC. Full variable domain (missing parts from reference TRBV5-4 and TRBJ2-5): ETGVTQSPTHLIKTRGQQVTLRCSSQSGHNTVSWYQQALGQGPQFIFQYYREEENGRGNFPPRFSGLQFPNYSSELNVNALELDDSALYLCASRPPGQGALETQYFGPGTRLLVL.

The chain joins TRBV5-1 to TRBJ1-4; D is unresolved. V lost 4 bases and J lost 0, with 16 bases in between. CDR1 and CDR2 from the germline V gene are SGHRS and YFSETQ. The CDR3 length is 17 residues. DNA of the CDR3: TGCGCCAGCAGCCCGGGATGGGATTTTGCAACTAATGAAAAACTGTTTTTT. Its protein product is CASSPGWDFATNEKLFF.

This clone was seen more than once but under ten times. This chain connects TRBV6-1 to TRBJ1-3; D might be TRBD1 (6 bases). V lost 6 bases, J lost 4 bases, and 16 bases lay in between. The CDR3 is 15 amino acids. Germline lookup yields CDR1 MNHNS and CDR2 SASEGT. The CDR3 sequence: CASRGEGEEGNTIYF. CDR3 bases: TGTGCCAGCAGGGGGGAGGGGGAGGAAGGAAACACCATATATTTT.

This rearrangement joins TRBV4-2 to TRBJ1-1; 7 bases align to TRBD1. The V segment lost 4 bases and the J segment 8 bases; nucleotides outside the gene matches: 4. CDR1 and CDR2 (germline): LGHNA, YNFKEQ. This CDR3 has 12 amino acids. The chain's CDR3 is CASSPGTAEAFF. CDR3 sequence (DNA): TGTGCCAGCAGCCCGGGGACAGCAGAAGCTTTCTTT.

The V gene is TRBV5-1, the J gene TRBJ2-1, with TRBD1 matching 9 bases. Trimming took 0 bases from V and 6 from J; bases not matched to a gene: 4. The CDR3 loop spans 15 amino acids. The V gene's germline CDR1 is SGHRS and CDR2 YFSETQ. CDR3 nucleotide sequence: TGCGCCAGCAGCTTGGGGACAGGGGAAATCAATGAGCAGTTCTTC. Translated: CASSLGTGEINEQFF.

The V call is TRBV2, the J call TRBJ1-1, with TRBD1 identical over 7 bases. The V gene's germline CDR1 is SNHLY and CDR2 FYNNEI. The CDR3 spans 15 residues. J gave up 2 bases and V 7 bases, and 10 bases lay outside the gene matches. As DNA, the CDR3 is TGTGCCAGCAACCAGCCCGGGACAGCTAACACTGAAGCTTTCTTT. This encodes CASNQPGTANTEAFF.

The chain recombines TRBV7-9 with TRBJ2-7, with D possibly being TRBD1 (6 bases). The CDR3 has 13 amino acids. V lost 5 bases, J lost 8 bases, and 16 bases lay in between. Per the germline V gene, CDR1 is SEHNR and CDR2 is FQNEAQ (reference sequence). The CDR3 is CASSQDSFLQQYF. The CDR3 nucleotides read TGTGCCAGCAGCCAGGACAGTTTTCTTCAGCAGTACTTC.

V gene TRBV1 combines with J gene TRBJ1-1; the DNA was not compared with TRBD1, the D call given in the table. TRBV1 corresponds to a pseudogene. This CDR3 contains 18 residues. DNA of the CDR3: TGCACCAGCAGCCAAGATTGTGGGGCCGAGAATGGCGTAACTGAAGCTTTCTTT. This sequence encodes CTSSQDCGAENGVTEAFF.

The CDR3 loop is CASSFLAGEGEQYF. As DNA, the CDR3 is TGTGCCAGCAGCTTCCTAGCGGGAGAAGGCGAGCAGTACTTC. The V and J genes are TRBV13 and TRBJ2-7; 10 nucleotides agree with TRBD2. Germline trimming cut 3 bases from V and 6 bases from J; bases unmatched to any gene: 5. This CDR3 has 14 residues. Germline V CDR1 and CDR2: PRHDT, FYEKMQ (reference sequence). The entire variable domain, with the rest obtained from reference TRBV13 and TRBJ2-7, is as follows: AAGVIQSPRHLIKEKRETATLKCYPIPRHDTVYWYQQGPGQDPQFLISFYEKMQSDKGSIPDRFSAQQFSDYHSELNMSSLELGDSALYFCASSFLAGEGEQYFGPGTRLTVT.

The V and J genes are TRBV5-1 and TRBJ2-3, with D unclear. This CDR3 is built from 15 residues. Trimming stripped 3 bases from V and 0 bases from J, with 11 bases between. Germline V CDR1 and CDR2: SGHRS, YFSETQ. The CDR3 loop reads CASSSPAFSTDTQYF. CDR3 bases: TGCGCCAGCAGCTCCCCAGCGTTTAGCACAGATACGCAGTATTTT.

This chain links TRBV11-2 with TRBJ2-3; the D gene is possibly TRBD2 (5 bases). The germline V gene has CDR1 SGHAT and CDR2 FQNNGV. V was shortened by 3 bases and J by 5 bases, with 18 bases between the two germline ends. There are 16 residues in the CDR3. CDR3 amino acids: CASSLAGKGGKDTQYF. In DNA form, the CDR3 reads TGTGCCAGCAGCTTGGCCGGGAAAGGTGGGAAAGATACGCAGTATTTT.

The V gene is TRBV5-4, the J gene TRBJ2-5; D is unresolved. Germline V gene data show CDR1 as SGHNT and CDR2 as YYREEE (reference sequence). The CDR3 runs to 14 residues. V was cut by 2 bases and J by 2 bases, with 10 bases left in between. The DNA for the CDR3 is TGTGCCAGCAGCTTATCAGCGACTCAAGAGACCCAGTACTTC. It translates to CASSLSATQETQYF.

The J gene is TRBJ2-7, the V gene TRBV19; 10 bases align to TRBD2. J was trimmed by 3 bases and V by 1 base; bases with no gene match: 9. Germline V gives CDR1 LNHDA, CDR2 SQIVND (reference sequence). This CDR3 spans 17 amino acids. CDR3 loop: CASSIAATSGTLYEQYF. CDR3 sequence (DNA): TGTGCCAGTAGTATAGCCGCAACTAGCGGGACCCTCTACGAGCAGTACTTC.